The 17 T cell receptor beta chains listed next were all sequenced from one sample in a study of CD8+CD57+ T cells in acquired aplastic anemia. The authors sequenced patients whose flow cytometry had shown CD8+CD57+ cell expansion. Genomic DNA templated the TCR beta VDJ and CDR3 profiling. TCRdb re-called the reads through MiXCR, storing one row per CDR3 protein. The data contain about 470,000 distinct CDR3 sequences, about a third of them singletons. The sequenced sample was sorted CD4+, CD8+, or CD8+CD57+ T cells (not recorded which) from PBMCs. The receptors here all came from a human donor with aplastic anemia.

This rearrangement joins TRBV24-1 to TRBJ1-1; 7 positions agree with TRBD1. This CDR3 has 14 amino acids. Germline loops: CDR1 KGHDR, CDR2 SFDVKD. Trimming took 5 bases from V and 3 from J; bases not matched to a gene: 5. In DNA form, the CDR3 reads TGTGCCACCAGTGGAACAGGGGCCGACACTGAAGCTTTCTTT. This codes for CATSGTGADTEAFF.

V gene TRBV4-2 combines with J gene TRBJ2-5; possibly TRBD2 for D (6 bases). Germline assignment: CDR1 LGHNA and CDR2 YNFKEQ. This CDR3 has 16 amino acids. With 1 base removed from V and 3 bases from J, the gap between germline ends came to 15 bases. This CDR3 is CASSQASGGKKETQYF. The CDR3 coding sequence is TGTGCCAGCAGCCAAGCCTCCGGAGGGAAGAAAGAGACCCAGTACTTC.

The chain joins TRBV29-1 to TRBJ1-1, with a tentative D call TRBD1 (5 bases). CDR3 length equals 13 residues. Trimming removed 4 bases from V and 0 bases from J, with 9 bases in between. CDR1 is SQVTM, CDR2 ANQGSEA, per germline. CDR3 region: CSVGRALNTEAFF. CDR3 bases: TGCAGCGTTGGCAGGGCCTTGAACACTGAAGCTTTCTTT.

This clonotype was detected a few times. The rearrangement joins TRBV19 to TRBJ1-2, with 8 nucleotides matching TRBD1. J gave up 4 bases and V 5 bases, and 15 bases lay outside the gene matches. The CDR3 length is 17 residues. CDR1 and CDR2 (germline): LNHDA, SQIVND (reference sequence). This CDR3 is CASSVFQGAGHPYGYTF. CDR3 in DNA: TGTGCCAGTAGTGTCTTTCAGGGGGCGGGCCACCCCTATGGCTACACCTTC.

This sequence joins TRBV25-1 and TRBJ2-7; D may be TRBD1 (7 bases). The germline gives CDR1 MGHDK, CDR2 SYGVNS. The CDR3 consists of 16 residues. Trimming removed 4 bases from V and 7 bases from J, with 23 bases in between. The chain's CDR3 is CASSGGAGGPLVEQYF. The DNA for the CDR3 is TGTGCCAGCAGTGGGGGGGCAGGGGGACCCCTAGTAGAGCAGTACTTC.

There are many counts of this clonotype. The chain joins TRBV20-1 to TRBJ2-7; 9 bases are shared with TRBD2. Germline values: CDR1 DFQATT, CDR2 SNEGSKA (reference sequence). This CDR3 has 15 residues. With 0 bases clipped from V and 5 bases from J, the junction kept 8 bases outside the gene matches. Written as DNA, the CDR3 is TGCAGTGCTAGAGAAGTGCCTAGCGGGAACCACGAGCAGTACTTC. Its protein is CSAREVPSGNHEQYF.

The table lists this clonotype with a few counts. The gene calls are TRBV2 and TRBJ1-4; 7 nucleotides match TRBD1. This CDR3 has 13 amino acids. The J segment lost 5 bases and the V segment lost 6 bases, leaving 3 bases of the junction unmatched. The germline gives CDR1 SNHLY, CDR2 FYNNEI. CDR3 DNA sequence: TGTGCCAGCAGCCGGGGACAGAATGAAAAACTGTTTTTT. Protein: CASSRGQNEKLFF.

In regard to this clonotype: An end of the junction differs from the germline gene, which may be a read error. The gene calls are TRBV30 and TRBJ1-1, with D hard to call. This CDR3 comprises 13 residues. The germline V gene has CDR1 GTSNPN and CDR2 SVGIG (reference sequence). The DNA of the CDR3 is TGTGCCCGGAGTGCCGGCCTGAACACTGAAGCTTTCTTT. Its protein is CARSAGLNTEAFF. The full variable domain, in which reference TRBV30 and TRBJ1-1 provide the parts outside the CDR3, is SQTIHQWPATLVQPVGSPLSLECTVEGTSNPNLYWYRQAAGRGLQLLFYSVGIGQISSEVPQNLSASRPQDRQFILSSKKLLLSDSGFYLCARSAGLNTEAFFGQGTRLTVV.

The rearrangement uses TRBV18 and TRBJ1-5; TRBD1 aligns across 7 bases. Looked up from germline, CDR1 is KGHSH and CDR2 is LQKENI. J was trimmed by 7 bases and V by 5 bases; bases with no gene match: 8. This CDR3 spans 14 amino acids. In DNA, the CDR3 is TGTGCCAGCTCAGGGGGCAGGGGGTTGCAGCCCCAGCATTTT. Encoded protein: CASSGGRGLQPQHF.

This clonotype appeared many times. The rearrangement joins TRBV10-3 to TRBJ2-5; a possible D gene is TRBD2 (7 bases). Per germline, CDR1 ENHRY and CDR2 SYGVKD. The V end lost 4 bases, the J end lost 5 bases, and 11 bases lay between the germline ends. The CDR3 length is 13 residues. The CDR3, as DNA: TGTGCCATCAGTGGAGGGAGGGGGGAGACCCAGTACTTC. It is translated as CAISGGRGETQYF.

The sample holds many counts of this clonotype. J is TRBJ2-3 and V is TRBV29-1; D is uncertain. V was cut by 4 bases and J by 3 bases, with 8 bases left in between. This CDR3 has 12 amino acids. Germline V gene data show CDR1 as SQVTM and CDR2 as ANQGSEA. CDR3 protein: CSVVYRTDTQYF. The CDR3 DNA follows: TGCAGCGTTGTCTACCGAACAGATACGCAGTATTTT.

The chain links TRBV11-1 to TRBJ2-1, with 7 bases that match TRBD2. Germline-derived CDR1 and CDR2 are SGHAT and FQDESV (reference sequence). V lost 3 bases and J lost 8; bases outside the gene matches: 7. The CDR3 totals 14 residues. The CDR3 DNA follows: TGTGCCAGCAGCTTGTTGGGGAGGGTCGATGAGCAGTTCTTC. This codes for CASSLLGRVDEQFF. Full variable domain (missing parts from reference TRBV11-1 and TRBJ2-1): EAEVAQSPRYKITEKSQAVAFWCDPISGHATLYWYRQILGQGPELLVQFQDESVVDDSQLPKDRFSAERLKGVDSTLKIQPAELGDSAMYLCASSLLGRVDEQFFGPGTRLTVL.

V usage is TRBV6-1 and J usage is TRBJ2-3, with D possibly being TRBD2 (5 bases). Deletions cut 5 bases from V and 1 base from J, with 13 bases between. The germline V gene encodes CDR1 MNHNS and CDR2 SASEGT. This CDR3 has 15 residues. The CDR3 protein is CASSLLAGGTDTQYF. CDR3 coding DNA: TGTGCCAGCAGTCTTCTTGCGGGTGGCACAGATACGCAGTATTTT.

This clonotype appeared many times. The chain recombines TRBV19 with TRBJ1-1; D is unresolved. Trimming left V 4 bases short and J 0 bases short, with 9 bases between. CDR1 and CDR2 from the germline V gene are LNHDA and SQIVND (reference sequence). The CDR3 has 14 amino acids. The CDR3 loop reads CASSRTGLNTEAFF. CDR3 coding DNA: TGTGCCAGTAGTAGGACGGGGTTGAACACTGAAGCTTTCTTT. Looking up the rest from reference TRBV19 and TRBJ1-1 gives the full variable domain: DGGITQSPKYLFRKEGQNVTLSCEQNLNHDAMYWYRQDPGQGLRLIYYSQIVNDFQKGDIAEGYSVSREKKESFPLTVTSAQKNPTAFYLCASSRTGLNTEAFFGQGTRLTVV.

The chain employs TRBV20-1 and TRBJ2-5; D might be TRBD2 (5 bases). This CDR3 contains 14 residues. CDR1 and CDR2 (germline): DFQATT, SNEGSKA (reference sequence). With 4 bases removed from V and 2 bases from J, the gap between germline ends came to 14 bases. CDR3 in DNA: TGCAGTGCTATGGCCGGGGTTGATCAAGAGACCCAGTACTTC. Encoded protein: CSAMAGVDQETQYF.

This clonotype was picked up a small number of times. CDR3 bases: TGTGCCAGCAGGACGATTAATGAAAAACTGTTTTTT. Translating it yields CASRTINEKLFF. The V and J genes are TRBV10-3 and TRBJ1-4; D unclear. CDR3 length: 12 residues. Trimming took 10 bases from V and 4 from J, leaving 10 bases between them. Germline assignment: CDR1 ENHRY and CDR2 SYGVKD.

Details on this clonotype: This may stem from a read error, because a much larger clone lies one nucleotide away. This chain links TRBV15 with TRBJ2-4; the D gene could be TRBD1 or TRBD2 (5 bases each). There are 16 residues in the CDR3. Germline CDR1 is LNHNV and CDR2 is YYDKDF (reference sequence). CDR3 loop: CATSKEGFIAKTIQYF. The DNA of the CDR3 is TGTGCCACCAGCAAAGAGGGGTTTATAGCCAAAACCATTCAGTACTTC. The complete variable domain, with remaining parts taken from reference TRBV15 and TRBJ2-4, reads DAMVIQNPRYQVTQFGKPVTLSCSQTLNHNVMYWYQQKSSQAPKLLFHYYDKDFNNEADTPDNFQSRRPNTSFCFLDIRSPGLGDTAMYLCATSKEGFIAKTIQYFGAGTRLSVL.